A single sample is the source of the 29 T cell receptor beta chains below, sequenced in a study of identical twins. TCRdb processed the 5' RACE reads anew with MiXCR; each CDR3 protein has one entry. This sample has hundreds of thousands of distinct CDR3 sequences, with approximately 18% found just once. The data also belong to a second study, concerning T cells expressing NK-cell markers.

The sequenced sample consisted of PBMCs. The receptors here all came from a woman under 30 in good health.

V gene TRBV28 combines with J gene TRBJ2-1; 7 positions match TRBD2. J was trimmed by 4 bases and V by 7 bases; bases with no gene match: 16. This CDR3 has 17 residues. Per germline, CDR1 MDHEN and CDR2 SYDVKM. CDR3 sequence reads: CASTPNPAGVPYNEQFF. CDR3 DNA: TGTGCCAGCACCCCAAACCCGGCGGGAGTCCCATACAATGAGCAGTTCTTC.

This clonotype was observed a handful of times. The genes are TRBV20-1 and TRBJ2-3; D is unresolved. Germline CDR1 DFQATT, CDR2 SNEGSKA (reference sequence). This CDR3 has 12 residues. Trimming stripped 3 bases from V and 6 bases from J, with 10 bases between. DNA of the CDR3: TGCAGTGCTAGGCCGACTTTGGATACGCAGTATTTT. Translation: CSARPTLDTQYF.

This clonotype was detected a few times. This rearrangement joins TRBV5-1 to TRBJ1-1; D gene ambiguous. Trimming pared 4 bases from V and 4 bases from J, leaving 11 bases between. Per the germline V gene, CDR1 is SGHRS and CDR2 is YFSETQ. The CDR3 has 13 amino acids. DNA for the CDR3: TGCGCCAGCAGCATAAGGATGGCCACTGAAGCTTTCTTT. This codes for CASSIRMATEAFF. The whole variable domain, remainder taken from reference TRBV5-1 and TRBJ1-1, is KAGVTQTPRYLIKTRGQQVTLSCSPISGHRSVSWYQQTPGQGLQFLFEYFSETQRNKGNFPGRFSGRQFSNSRSEMNVSTLELGDSALYLCASSIRMATEAFFGQGTRLTVV.

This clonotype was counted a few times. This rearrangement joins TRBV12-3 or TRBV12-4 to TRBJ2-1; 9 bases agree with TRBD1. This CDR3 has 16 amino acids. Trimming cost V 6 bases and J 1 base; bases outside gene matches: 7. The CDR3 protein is CASRTTGGQSYNEQFF. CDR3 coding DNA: TGTGCCAGCAGAACAACAGGGGGCCAGTCCTACAATGAGCAGTTCTTC.

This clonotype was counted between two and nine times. For the CDR3, the DNA is TGTGCCACCAGTGACTTAGCGGGGGCTAGCACAGATACGCAGTATTTT. Amino acids: CATSDLAGASTDTQYF. This chain uses TRBV24-1 with TRBJ2-3; 9 nucleotides agree with TRBD2. The CDR3 runs 16 residues. Per germline, CDR1 KGHDR and CDR2 SFDVKD. J was trimmed by 0 bases and V by 4 bases; bases with no gene match: 4.

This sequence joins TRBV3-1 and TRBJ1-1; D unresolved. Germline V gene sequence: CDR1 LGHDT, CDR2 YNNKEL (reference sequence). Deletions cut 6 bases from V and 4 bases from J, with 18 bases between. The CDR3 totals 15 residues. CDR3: CASRHRAPRGTEAFF. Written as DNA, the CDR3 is TGTGCCAGCAGACATAGGGCCCCACGAGGCACTGAAGCTTTCTTT. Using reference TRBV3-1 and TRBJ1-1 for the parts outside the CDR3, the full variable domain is DTAVSQTPKYLVTQMGNDKSIKCEQNLGHDTMYWYKQDSKKFLKIMFSYNNKELIINETVPNRFSPKSPDKAHLNLHINSLELGDSAVYFCASRHRAPRGTEAFFGQGTRLTVV.

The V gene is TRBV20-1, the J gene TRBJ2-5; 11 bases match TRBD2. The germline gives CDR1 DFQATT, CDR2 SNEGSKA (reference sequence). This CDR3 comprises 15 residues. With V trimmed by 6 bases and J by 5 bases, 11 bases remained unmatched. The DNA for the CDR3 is TGCAGTGCGCCCCAACTAGCGGGGGCGGGGGAGACCCAGTACTTC. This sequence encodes CSAPQLAGAGETQYF.

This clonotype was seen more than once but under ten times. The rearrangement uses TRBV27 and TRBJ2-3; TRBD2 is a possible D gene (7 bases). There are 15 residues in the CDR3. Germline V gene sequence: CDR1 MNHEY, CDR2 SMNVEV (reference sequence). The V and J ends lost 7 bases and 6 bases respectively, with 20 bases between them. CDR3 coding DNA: TGTGCCAGCAACCCCCAGGTCGCGGGGGCTGATACGCAGTATTTT. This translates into CASNPQVAGADTQYF.

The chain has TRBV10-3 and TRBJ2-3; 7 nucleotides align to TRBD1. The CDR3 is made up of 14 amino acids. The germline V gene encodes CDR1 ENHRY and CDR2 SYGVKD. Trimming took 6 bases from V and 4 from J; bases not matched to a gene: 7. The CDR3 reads CAISRGGGADTQYF. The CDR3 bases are TGTGCCATCAGCAGAGGGGGCGGAGCAGATACGCAGTATTTT.

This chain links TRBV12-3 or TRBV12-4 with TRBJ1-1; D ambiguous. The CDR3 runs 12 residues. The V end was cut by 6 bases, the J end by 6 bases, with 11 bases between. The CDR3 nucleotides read TGTGCCAGCAGCTCAAACGGGCCTGAAGCTTTCTTT. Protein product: CASSSNGPEAFF.

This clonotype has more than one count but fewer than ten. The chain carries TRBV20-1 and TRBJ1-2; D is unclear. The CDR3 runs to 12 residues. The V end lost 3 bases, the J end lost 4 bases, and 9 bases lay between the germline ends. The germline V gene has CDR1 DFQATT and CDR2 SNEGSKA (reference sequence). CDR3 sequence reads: CSARVFSYGYTF. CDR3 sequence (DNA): TGCAGTGCTAGGGTCTTCTCCTATGGCTACACCTTC.

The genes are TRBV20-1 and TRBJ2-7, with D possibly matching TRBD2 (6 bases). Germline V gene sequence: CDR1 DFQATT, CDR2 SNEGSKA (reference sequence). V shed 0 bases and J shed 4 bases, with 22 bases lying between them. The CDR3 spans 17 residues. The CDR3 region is CSARDGPGLQHRYEQYF. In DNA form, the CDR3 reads TGCAGTGCTAGAGATGGGCCGGGACTCCAGCATCGGTACGAGCAGTACTTC.

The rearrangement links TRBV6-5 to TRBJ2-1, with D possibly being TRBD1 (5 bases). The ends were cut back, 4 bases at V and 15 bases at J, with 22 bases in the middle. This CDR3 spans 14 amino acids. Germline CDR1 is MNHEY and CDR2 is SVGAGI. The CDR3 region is CASSSPVLTADPFF. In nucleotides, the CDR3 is TGTGCCAGCAGTTCTCCCGTCCTGACAGCAGATCCGTTCTTC.

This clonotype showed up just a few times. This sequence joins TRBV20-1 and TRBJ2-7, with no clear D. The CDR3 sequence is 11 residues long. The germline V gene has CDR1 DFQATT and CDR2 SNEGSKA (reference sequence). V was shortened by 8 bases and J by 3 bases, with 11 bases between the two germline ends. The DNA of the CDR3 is TGCAGTCCGATATCTCGCTACGAGCAGTACTTC. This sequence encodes CSPISRYEQYF.

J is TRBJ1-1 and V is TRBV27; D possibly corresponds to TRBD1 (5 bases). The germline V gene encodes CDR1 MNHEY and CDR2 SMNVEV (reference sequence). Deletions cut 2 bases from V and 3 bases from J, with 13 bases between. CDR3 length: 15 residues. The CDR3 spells CASSLRGRGDTEAFF. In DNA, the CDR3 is TGTGCCAGCAGTTTACGGGGGAGGGGAGACACTGAAGCTTTCTTT.

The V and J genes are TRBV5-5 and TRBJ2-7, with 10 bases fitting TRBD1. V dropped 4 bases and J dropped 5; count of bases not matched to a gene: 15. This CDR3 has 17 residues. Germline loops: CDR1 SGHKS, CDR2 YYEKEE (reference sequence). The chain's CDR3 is CASSRVYARDRGNEQYF. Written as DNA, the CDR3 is TGTGCCAGCAGCAGAGTTTATGCCCGGGACAGGGGAAACGAGCAGTACTTC.

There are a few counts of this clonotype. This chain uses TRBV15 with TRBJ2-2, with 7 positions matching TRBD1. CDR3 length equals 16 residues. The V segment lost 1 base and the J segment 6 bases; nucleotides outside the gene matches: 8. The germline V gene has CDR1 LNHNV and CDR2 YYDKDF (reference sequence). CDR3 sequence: CATSRARDSRAGELFF. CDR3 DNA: TGTGCCACCAGCAGAGCCCGGGACAGCAGGGCCGGGGAGCTGTTTTTT.

As DNA, the CDR3 is TGTGCCAGCAGCTTAATTACAGGGAATGAGCAGTTCTTC. This gives the protein CASSLITGNEQFF. The rearrangement links TRBV7-9 to TRBJ2-1; TRBD1 is a possible D gene (6 bases). Trimming shortened V by 2 bases and J by 7 bases, and 9 bases separated the two germline ends. Germline values: CDR1 SEHNR, CDR2 FQNEAQ (reference sequence). There are 13 residues in the CDR3.

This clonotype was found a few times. The DNA for the CDR3 is TGTGCCATGAACAGCCCCGGGACAGGTAGTCCCGGGGAGCTGTTTTTT. Its translation: CAMNSPGTGSPGELFF. The J gene is TRBJ2-2, the V gene TRBV10-3; 8 bases align to TRBD1. This CDR3 contains 16 residues. With 9 bases clipped from V and 6 bases from J, the junction kept 15 bases outside the gene matches. Germline values: CDR1 ENHRY, CDR2 SYGVKD.

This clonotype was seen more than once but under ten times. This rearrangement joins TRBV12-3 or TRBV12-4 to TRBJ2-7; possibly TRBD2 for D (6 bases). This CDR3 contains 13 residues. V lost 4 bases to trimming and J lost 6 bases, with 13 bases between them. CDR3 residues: CASSYGGTGEQYF. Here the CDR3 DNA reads TGTGCCAGCAGTTATGGCGGGACCGGCGAGCAGTACTTC.

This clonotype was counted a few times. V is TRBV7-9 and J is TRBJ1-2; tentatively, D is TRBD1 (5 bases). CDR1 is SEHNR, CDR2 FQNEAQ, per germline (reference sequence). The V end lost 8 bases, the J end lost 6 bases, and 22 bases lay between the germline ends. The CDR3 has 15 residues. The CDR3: CASDREGLSLNGYTF. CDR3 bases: TGTGCCAGCGATCGCGAGGGGCTTTCGTTGAATGGCTACACCTTC.

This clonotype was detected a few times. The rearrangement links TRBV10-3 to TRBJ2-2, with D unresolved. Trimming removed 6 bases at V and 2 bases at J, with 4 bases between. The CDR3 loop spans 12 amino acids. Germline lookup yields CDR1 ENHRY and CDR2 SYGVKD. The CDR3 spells CAISENTGELFF. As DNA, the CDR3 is TGTGCCATCAGCGAAAACACCGGGGAGCTGTTTTTT.

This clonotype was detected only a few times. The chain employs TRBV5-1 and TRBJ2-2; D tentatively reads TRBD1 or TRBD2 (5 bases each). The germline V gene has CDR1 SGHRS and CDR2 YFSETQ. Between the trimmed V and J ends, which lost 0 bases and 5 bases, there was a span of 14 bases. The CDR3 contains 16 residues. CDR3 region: CASSLAGTRLTGELFF. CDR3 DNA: TGCGCCAGCAGCTTGGCCGGGACCCGCCTTACCGGGGAGCTGTTTTTT.

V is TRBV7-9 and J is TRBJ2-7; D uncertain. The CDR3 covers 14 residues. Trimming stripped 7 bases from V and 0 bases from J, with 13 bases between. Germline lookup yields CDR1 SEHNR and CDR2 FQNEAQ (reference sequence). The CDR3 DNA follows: TGTGCCAGCAACCCCAAGGTAGACTCCTACGAGCAGTACTTC. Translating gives CASNPKVDSYEQYF.

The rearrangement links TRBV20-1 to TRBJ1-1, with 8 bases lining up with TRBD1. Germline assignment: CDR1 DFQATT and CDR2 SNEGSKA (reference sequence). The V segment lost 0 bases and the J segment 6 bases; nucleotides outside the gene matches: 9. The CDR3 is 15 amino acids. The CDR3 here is CSARDRVDRGAEAFF. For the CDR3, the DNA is TGCAGTGCTAGAGATCGGGTAGACAGGGGCGCTGAAGCTTTCTTT.

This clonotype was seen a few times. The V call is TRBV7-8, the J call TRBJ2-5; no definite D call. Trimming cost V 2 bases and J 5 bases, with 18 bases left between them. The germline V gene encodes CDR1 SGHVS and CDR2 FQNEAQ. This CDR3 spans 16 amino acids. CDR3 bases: TGTGCCAGCAGCTTATTCCCCTTCGACGGTGGGGAGACCCAGTACTTC. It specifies CASSLFPFDGGETQYF.

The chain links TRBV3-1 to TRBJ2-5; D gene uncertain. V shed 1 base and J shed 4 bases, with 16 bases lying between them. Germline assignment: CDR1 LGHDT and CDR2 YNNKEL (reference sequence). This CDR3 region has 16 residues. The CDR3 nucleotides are TGTGCCAGCAGCCAAGGTATGGCGGCGGCAGGAGAGACCCAGTACTTC. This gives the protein CASSQGMAAAGETQYF.

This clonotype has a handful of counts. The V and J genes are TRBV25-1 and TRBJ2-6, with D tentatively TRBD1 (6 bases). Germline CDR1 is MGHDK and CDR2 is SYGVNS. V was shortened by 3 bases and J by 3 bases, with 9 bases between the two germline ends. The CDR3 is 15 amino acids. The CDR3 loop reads CASSDRGNGANVLTF. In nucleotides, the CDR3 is TGTGCCAGCAGTGACAGGGGAAATGGGGCCAACGTCCTGACTTTC.

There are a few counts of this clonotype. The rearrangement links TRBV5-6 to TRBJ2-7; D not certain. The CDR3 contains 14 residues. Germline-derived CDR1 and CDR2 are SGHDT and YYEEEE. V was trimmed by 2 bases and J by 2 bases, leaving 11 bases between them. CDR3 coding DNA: TGTGCCAGCAGCTTTGTTAGTACTACCTACGAGCAGTACTTC. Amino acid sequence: CASSFVSTTYEQYF.